This is a list of T cell receptor beta chains from one sample in a study of cytomegalovirus exposure and HLA in healthy donors. This table comes from immunoSEQ multiplex PCR, and its TCRdb copy is limited to in-frame clones, with some not included. The table lists roughly 250,000 clones, 84% of them singletons. The source material was PBMCs. All receptors come from a woman between 40 and 55 years old in good health and CMV-seropositive. The CDR3 runs from the conserved cysteine through the conserved F or W. The order of the fields is V gene, J gene, CDR3 protein.

>TRBV18|TRBJ2-7
CASSGADYEQYF
>TRBV5-1|TRBJ2-1
CASSSGQGGEQFF
>TRBV9|TRBJ2-7
CASSAYRGHSYEQYF
>TRBV11-2|TRBJ2-6
CASSSLTRNSGANGLTF
>TRBV18|TRBJ2-7
CASSLSTGEYEQYF
>TRBV6-5|TRBJ1-1
CASSYIFGQGNTEAFF
>TRBV27|TRBJ2-7
CASSSTGREQYF
>TRBV7-9|TRBJ2-7
CSSSLPRTGAHEQYF
>TRBV9|TRBJ2-7
CASSARSGRDSEEQYF
>TRBV30|TRBJ2-3
CAWTLSSGGTDTQYF
>TRBV29-1|TRBJ2-3
CSVRLAGGPKDTQYF
>TRBV4-3|TRBJ2-7
CASSRPPDSRYSYEQYF
>TRBV7-9|TRBJ2-1
CASSFFLAGEIEQFF
>TRBV29-1|TRBJ1-2
CSVETGTGNYGYTF
>TRBV19|TRBJ1-2
CASSPVEVGATRNYGYTF
>TRBV7-9|TRBJ2-2
CASSLVTNTGELFF